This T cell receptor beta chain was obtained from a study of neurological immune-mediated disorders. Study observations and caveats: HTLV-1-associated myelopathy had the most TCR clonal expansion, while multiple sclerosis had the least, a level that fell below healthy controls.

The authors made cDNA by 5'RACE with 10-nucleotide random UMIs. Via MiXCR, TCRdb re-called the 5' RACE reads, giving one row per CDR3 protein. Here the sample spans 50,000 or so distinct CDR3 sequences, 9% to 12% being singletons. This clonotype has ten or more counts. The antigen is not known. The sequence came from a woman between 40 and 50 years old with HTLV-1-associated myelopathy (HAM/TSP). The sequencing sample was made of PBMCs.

Here the CDR3 reads CAINPGQDYGYTF. The DNA for the CDR3 is TGTGCCATCAATCCGGGACAGGACTATGGCTACACCTTC. The chain recombines TRBV10-3 with TRBJ1-2; 8 bases are shared with TRBD1. CDR3 size: 13 residues. CDR1 is ENHRY, CDR2 SYGVKD, per germline. V trimming: 7 bases; J trimming: 3 bases; junction bases outside the gene matches: 4.